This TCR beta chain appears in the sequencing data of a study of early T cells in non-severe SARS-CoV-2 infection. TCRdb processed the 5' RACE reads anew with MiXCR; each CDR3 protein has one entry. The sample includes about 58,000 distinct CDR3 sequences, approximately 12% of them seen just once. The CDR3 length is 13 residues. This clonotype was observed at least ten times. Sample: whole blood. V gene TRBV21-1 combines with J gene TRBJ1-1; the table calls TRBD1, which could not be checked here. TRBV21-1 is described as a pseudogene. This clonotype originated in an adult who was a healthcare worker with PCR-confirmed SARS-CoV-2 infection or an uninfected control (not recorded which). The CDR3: CASSNRGGTEAFF. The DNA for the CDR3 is TGTGCCAGCAGCAACAGGGGCGGCACTGAAGCTTTCTTT.